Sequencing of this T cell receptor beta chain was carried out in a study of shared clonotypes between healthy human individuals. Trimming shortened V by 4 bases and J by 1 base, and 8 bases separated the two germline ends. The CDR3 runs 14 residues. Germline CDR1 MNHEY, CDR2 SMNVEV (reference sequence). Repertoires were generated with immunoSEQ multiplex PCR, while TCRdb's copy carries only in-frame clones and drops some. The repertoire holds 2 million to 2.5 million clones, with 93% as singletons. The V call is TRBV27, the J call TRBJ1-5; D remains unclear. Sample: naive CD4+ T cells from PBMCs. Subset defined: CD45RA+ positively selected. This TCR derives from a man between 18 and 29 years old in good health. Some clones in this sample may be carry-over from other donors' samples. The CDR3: CASSSIRSNQPQHF. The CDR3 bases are TGTGCCAGCAGTTCTATCAGGAGCAATCAGCCCCAGCATTTT.